This passage covers 7 T cell receptor beta chains from one sample sequenced in a study of T cells in Graves' hyperthyroidism and ophthalmopathy. Amplified regions were TCR beta CDR3 sequences from RNA transcripts. The HTBI primer set drove a first-round RT-PCR of the TCR CDR3. TCRdb analysed the multiplex PCR reads with MiXCR anew, one entry per CDR3 protein. Of some 98,000 distinct CDR3 sequences listed, roughly 37% are singletons. Sequenced sample: peripheral blood or thyroid tissue (not recorded which). Every receptor here comes from a woman under 40 with Graves' hyperthyroidism.

To note about this clonotype: This likely comes from a read error, as the CDR3 has no conserved phenylalanine or tryptophan at its end. The limits of the CDR3 on the DNA are not certain, so only TCRdb's listed CDR3 is given. This chain joins TRBV6-6 and TRBJ1-5; TRBD1 is the table's D call, not checked against the DNA. Per the germline V gene, CDR1 is MNHNY and CDR2 is SVGAGI (reference sequence). The CDR3 totals 13 residues, both ends included. The CDR3: CASRRQVSQPQHS.

This clonotype was counted ten times or more. The chain couples TRBV12-3 or TRBV12-4 to TRBJ2-5; D is perhaps TRBD2 (5 bases). V was trimmed by 3 bases and J by 1 base, leaving 15 bases between them. The CDR3 totals 16 residues. The chain's CDR3 is CASSFRTGSGQETQYF. CDR3 sequence (DNA): TGTGCCAGCAGTTTCAGGACGGGGAGCGGCCAAGAGACCCAGTACTTC.

The chain combines TRBV7-3 with TRBJ1-3, with 7 positions matching TRBD1. J gave up 2 bases and V 4 bases, and 5 bases lay outside the gene matches. CDR3 length equals 15 residues. Germline V gene data show CDR1 as SGHTA and CDR2 as FQGTGA. CDR3 residues: CASSWLGGPGNTIYF. The CDR3 bases are TGTGCCAGCAGCTGGTTAGGGGGCCCTGGAAACACCATATATTTT.

The chain links TRBV9 to TRBJ1-1; 9 nucleotides match TRBD1. The CDR3 covers 14 residues. Germline values: CDR1 SGDLS, CDR2 YYNGEE. V lost 3 bases, J lost 6 bases, and 6 bases stayed unmatched. CDR3 loop: CASSGTGDLAEAFF. DNA of the CDR3: TGTGCCAGCAGCGGGACAGGGGATCTGGCTGAAGCTTTCTTT.

This clonotype was counted at least ten times. CDR3 sequence: CATSRGASNQPQHF. The CDR3 coding sequence is TGTGCCACCAGCAGAGGAGCTTCTAATCAGCCCCAGCATTTT. The rearrangement links TRBV15 to TRBJ1-5; D remains unclear. Germline lookup yields CDR1 LNHNV and CDR2 YYDKDF (reference sequence). The CDR3 spans 14 residues. V shed 1 base and J shed 4 bases, with 8 bases lying between them.

This clonotype was seen at least ten times. The gene calls are TRBV7-2 and TRBJ2-3; no clear D. V shed 2 bases and J shed 2 bases, with 2 bases lying between them. The length of the CDR3 is 12 residues. The germline gives CDR1 SGHTA, CDR2 FQGNSA. The CDR3 loop reads CASSLITDTQYF. The CDR3 bases are TGTGCCAGCAGCTTAATCACAGATACGCAGTATTTT. The full variable domain, completed using reference TRBV7-2 and TRBJ2-3, is GAGVSQSPSNKVTEKGKDVELRCDPISGHTALYWYRQSLGQGLEFLIYFQGNSAPDKSGLPSDRFSAERTGGSVSTLTIQRTQQEDSAVYLCASSLITDTQYFGPGTRLTVL.

This clonotype occurred many times. J is TRBJ1-6 and V is TRBV7-6; D call uncertain. The CDR3 runs to 12 residues. Germline CDR1 SGHVS, CDR2 FNYEAQ. The ends were cut back, 3 bases at V and 10 bases at J, with 7 bases in the middle. The CDR3 region is CASSFKYSPLHF. In DNA, the CDR3 is TGTGCCAGCAGCTTTAAGTACTCACCCCTCCACTTT.